A selection of T cell receptor beta chains follows, all from one sample in a study of blood T cell repertoires in COVID-19. Libraries were prepared by immunoSEQ multiplex PCR; TCRdb keeps only in-frame clonotypes and omits some of them. Here the sample spans approximately 150,000 clones, approximately 85% being singletons. The sample taken for sequencing was peripheral blood. Receptors were obtained from a human donor with acute or convalescent COVID-19. The donor label of this sample is uncertain. Each CDR3 is given with its conserved first and last residue. A D gene is named only where the DNA matches it firmly. A clone size is listed for some rows: how often the clone was seen (once, few, many), or a class if it is expanded.

cdr3_length,v_call,d_call,clone_size,j_call,cdr3_nt,cdr3_aa
15,TRBV19,.,.,TRBJ1-4,TGTGCCAGTAGTATACAGGGAGGATACGGTGAAAAACTGTTTTTT,CASSIQGGYGEKLFF
14,TRBV11-1,.,.,TRBJ1-2,TGTGCCAGCAGTCCCCTGGGCAGTGGCTATGGCTACACCTTC,CASSPLGSGYGYTF
14,TRBV3-1/TRBV3-2,.,.,TRBJ2-7,TGTGCCAGCAGCCAAGATTGGCGGTCCTACGAGCAGTACTTC,CASSQDWRSYEQYF
13,TRBV27,.,.,TRBJ2-7,TGTGCCAGCAAAGCCGACTTAACCTACGAGCAGTACTTC,CASKADLTYEQYF
13,TRBV3-1/TRBV3-2,TRBD2,.,TRBJ2-5,TGTGCCAGCAGGACTAGCGGCCCAGAGACCCAGTACTTC,CASRTSGPETQYF
16,TRBV5-4,TRBD1,few,TRBJ2-1,TGTGCCAGCAGCCACCCGGGACAGGGGACCTACAATGAGCAGTTCTTC,CASSHPGQGTYNEQFF
15,TRBV7-2,.,.,TRBJ1-2,TGTGCCAGCAGCTTATCCAAGACAGACGTGAAGGGCTACACCTTC,CASSLSKTDVKGYTF
15,TRBV11-2,TRBD1,few,TRBJ1-6,TGTGCCAGCAGCTTATTGACAGGGGGTGATTCACCCCTCCACTTT,CASSLLTGGDSPLHF
14,TRBV6-5,TRBD1,.,TRBJ1-1,TGTGCCAGCAGTTCGGGACAGGGTGGTACTGAAGCTTTCTTT,CASSSGQGGTEAFF
14,TRBV24-1,.,.,TRBJ2-5,TGTGCCACCAGTGATCGGGTGCTCCAAGAGACCCAGTACTTC,CATSDRVLQETQYF
14,TRBV30,.,.,TRBJ1-6,TGTGCCTGGAGTTCGGGCAGCGGTAATTCACCCCTCCACTTT,CAWSSGSGNSPLHF
15,TRBV19,TRBD2,.,TRBJ2-1,TGTGCCAGTACCACACTAGCGGGAGGGCCCAATGAGCAGTTCTTC,CASTTLAGGPNEQFF
17,TRBV5-1,TRBD2,.,TRBJ2-1,TGCGCCAGCAGCTCGGGACTAGCGGCCTCGTCCTACAATGAGCAGTTCTTC,CASSSGLAASSYNEQFF
15,TRBV25-1,TRBD1,.,TRBJ1-2,TGTGCCAGCAGTGAAGTGGGACAGGCTTTTTCTGGCTACACCTTC,CASSEVGQAFSGYTF
16,TRBV27,TRBD1,.,TRBJ1-5,TGTGCCAGCAGCCCTAGGGGGCTTGTGGGCAATCAGCCCCAGCATTTT,CASSPRGLVGNQPQHF
13,TRBV2,.,.,TRBJ1-6,TGTGCAACAAGGAAAAAGGGGGATTCACCCCTCCACTTT,CATRKKGDSPLHF
13,TRBV7-9,.,.,TRBJ1-1,TGTGCCAGCAGCTCAGAAGGAGTTCCTGAAGCTTTCTTT,CASSSEGVPEAFF
15,TRBV4-3,.,.,TRBJ1-5,TGCGCCAGCAGCCAAGATGGGCAGATTTATCAGCCCCAGCATTTT,CASSQDGQIYQPQHF
12,TRBV7-2,.,.,TRBJ1-1,TGTGCCAGCAGCTTCTCCCGCGCTGAAGCTTTCTTT,CASSFSRAEAFF
13,TRBV5-1,TRBD1,once,TRBJ2-7,TGCGCCAGCAGCTTCCAGGGGGCTGAAGAGCAGTACTTC,CASSFQGAEEQYF
15,TRBV5-5,TRBD1,.,TRBJ1-4,TGTGCCAGCAGCCCGTGGACAGGGCAGAATGAAAAACTGTTTTTT,CASSPWTGQNEKLFF
15,TRBV28,TRBD1,.,TRBJ1-2,TGTGCCAGCAGAAAAGTTGGGGGACAGAACTATGGCTACACCTTC,CASRKVGGQNYGYTF
14,TRBV2,.,.,TRBJ2-3,TGTGCCAGCGGGGACATAACCACCCAAGATACGCAGTATTTT,CASGDITTQDTQYF
16,TRBV7-2,TRBD2,once,TRBJ2-3,TGTGCCAGCAGCTCTGGACTAGCGGGGGGGTCAGATACGCAGTATTTT,CASSSGLAGGSDTQYF
16,TRBV18,TRBD1,.,TRBJ2-1,TGTGCCAGCTCACCGTCGCGGACAGGGGTCTACAATGAGCAGTTCTTC,CASSPSRTGVYNEQFF
13,TRBV2,.,.,TRBJ1-5,TGTGCCAGCAGTGGAGGTTCCAATCAGCCCCAGCATTTT,CASSGGSNQPQHF
17,TRBV6-2/TRBV6-3,TRBD2,.,TRBJ2-2,TGTGCCAGCAGTTACATGGCTAGCGGGTGGAACACCGGGGAGCTGTTTTTT,CASSYMASGWNTGELFF
16,TRBV4-3,.,.,TRBJ2-4,TGCGCCAGCAGCCAAGATGCGGCACAGGGCGAAAACATTCAGTACTTC,CASSQDAAQGENIQYF
15,TRBV4-1,TRBD1,.,TRBJ1-2,TGCGCCAGCAGCCAAGGTCATGAACAGGGGAGAGGCTACACCTTC,CASSQGHEQGRGYTF
16,TRBV11-1,.,once,TRBJ2-5,TGTGCCAGCAGCTTAGTCGGGCAGGGTGGCCAAGAGACCCAGTACTTC,CASSLVGQGGQETQYF
16,TRBV30,TRBD1,.,TRBJ1-2,TGTGCCTGGAGTCCGGACAGGGGATTGGTGCTGAATGGCTACACCTTC,CAWSPDRGLVLNGYTF
15,TRBV5-1,TRBD2,.,TRBJ2-7,TGCGCCAGCAGCTTGATGGGGGGGGACTCCTACGAGCAGTACTTC,CASSLMGGDSYEQYF
15,TRBV5-1,.,.,TRBJ1-4,TGCGCCAGCAGCATTACAGGATCAACTAATGAAAAACTGTTTTTT,CASSITGSTNEKLFF
17,TRBV11-2,TRBD1,.,TRBJ2-7,TGTGCCAGCAGCATAACTCGTCCGGGACAGGGGGCTGGGGAGCAGTACTTC,CASSITRPGQGAGEQYF
13,TRBV29-1,TRBD2,.,TRBJ2-2,TGCAGCGTCGGGACTAGGGGAACCGGGGAGCTGTTTTTT,CSVGTRGTGELFF
16,TRBV4-1,.,.,TRBJ1-6,TGCGCCAGCAGCCAAACCACGGGGAGCAGGAATTCACCCCTCCACTTT,CASSQTTGSRNSPLHF
14,TRBV11-1,.,.,TRBJ1-1,TGTGCCAGCAGCACTAGGACAGCTGAGACTGAAGCTTTCTTT,CASSTRTAETEAFF
14,TRBV5-1,.,.,TRBJ2-3,TGCGCCAGCAGCTTAGGGGGATTCACAGATACGCAGTATTTT,CASSLGGFTDTQYF
15,TRBV7-6,.,.,TRBJ2-7,TGTGCCAGCAGCTTAGATGCAGGAACCACCTACGAGCAGTACTTC,CASSLDAGTTYEQYF
15,TRBV6-2/TRBV6-3,.,.,TRBJ1-5,TGTGCCAGCAGTTCCAGGTCAGGGGGCAATCAGCCCCAGCATTTT,CASSSRSGGNQPQHF
12,TRBV7-9,.,.,TRBJ1-3,TGTGCCAGCGACGGGACTGGAAACACCATATATTTT,CASDGTGNTIYF
14,TRBV4-3,.,.,TRBJ1-2,TGCGCCAGCAGCCAAGAGACAGTGAGCTATGGCTACACCTTC,CASSQETVSYGYTF
14,TRBV6-5,TRBD2,.,TRBJ2-7,TGTGCCAGCAGTCGAGAGCGGGGGGTTTACGAGCAGTACTTC,CASSRERGVYEQYF
15,TRBV29-1,TRBD1,.,TRBJ2-3,TGCAGCGTCGCTAGGACAGGGGGCCCCAAGGATACGCAGTATTTT,CSVARTGGPKDTQYF
16,TRBV3-1/TRBV3-2,TRBD2,.,TRBJ2-4,TGTGCCAGCAGCTCAAGACTAGCGGGAGCCAAAAACATTCAGTACTTC,CASSSRLAGAKNIQYF
14,TRBV3-1/TRBV3-2,TRBD1,.,TRBJ1-1,TGTGCCAGCAGCCGAGACAGGGCGAACACTGAAGCTTTCTTT,CASSRDRANTEAFF
16,TRBV5-1,TRBD1,.,TRBJ1-2,TGCGCCAGCAGCTTGGGGCATCAGGGGGAGAGCTATGGCTACACCTTC,CASSLGHQGESYGYTF
12,TRBV28,.,.,TRBJ1-2,TGTGCCAGCAGTTTACAGGACTATGGCTACACCTTC,CASSLQDYGYTF
15,TRBV7-8,.,.,TRBJ2-1,TGTGCCAGCAGCCTATTTAATAGGATGGGCGATGAGCAGTTCTTC,CASSLFNRMGDEQFF
14,TRBV7-2,TRBD1,.,TRBJ2-7,TGTGCCAGCAGCGACGGGACAGGCCCCTACGAGCAGTACTTC,CASSDGTGPYEQYF
11,TRBV5-4,.,.,TRBJ2-1,TGTGCCAGCAGCGCTAACAATGAGCAGTTCTTC,CASSANNEQFF
15,TRBV28,TRBD1,.,TRBJ2-1,TGTGCCAGCAGTTCCGGACAGGATAACTACAATGAGCAGTTCTTC,CASSSGQDNYNEQFF
14,TRBV29-1,TRBD2,.,TRBJ2-5,TGCAGCGTTGACCTAGCGGCCTTACAAGAGACCCAGTACTTC,CSVDLAALQETQYF